Each of the 14 T cell receptor beta chains below was sequenced from the same sample in a study of T-cell memory formation after mild COVID-19. Each CDR3 protein is one row after TCRdb ran MiXCR on the 5' RACE reads. Of approximately 300,000 distinct CDR3 sequences listed, 7% to 10% are singletons. The specimen sequenced was PBMCs or a T cell subset sorted from them (not recorded which). The receptors were sampled from a man aged 18-30 years who had mild COVID-19 (a few samples of this study predate the infection). Cell type and time point are not known.

The V call is TRBV4-2, the J call TRBJ2-3; 8 bases match TRBD2. J lost 4 bases, V lost 2 bases, and 11 bases had no gene match. The CDR3 spans 17 residues. Germline CDR1 and CDR2: LGHNA and YNFKEQ. The DNA of the CDR3 is TGTGCCAGCAGCCAATCTGTTACCGGGGGGGCATCAGATACGCAGTATTTT. This codes for CASSQSVTGGASDTQYF.

This clonotype was counted a few times. This rearrangement joins TRBV12-3 or TRBV12-4 to TRBJ1-5, with unresolved D. Between the trimmed V and J ends, which lost 3 bases and 5 bases, there was a span of 8 bases. The CDR3 sequence is 13 residues long. The CDR3 spells CASSFGDYQPQHF. The CDR3 nucleotides read TGTGCCAGCAGTTTTGGGGATTATCAGCCCCAGCATTTT.

The J gene is TRBJ2-3, the V gene TRBV12-3 or TRBV12-4, with 13 bases lining up with TRBD2. Unmatched junction bases numbered 8, after V lost 5 bases and J lost 0 bases. CDR3 length: 18 residues. The DNA for the CDR3 is TGTGCCAGCAGTCTAACCCTGACTAGCGGGGGGAGCACAGATACGCAGTATTTT. This encodes CASSLTLTSGGSTDTQYF.

The chain carries TRBV11-2 and TRBJ2-1; 9 bases match TRBD1. With 4 bases clipped from V and 5 bases from J, the junction kept 6 bases outside the gene matches. There are 15 residues in the CDR3. Germline loops: CDR1 SGHAT, CDR2 FQNNGV. The chain's CDR3 is CASSSRDRVHNEQFF. The CDR3, as DNA: TGTGCCAGCAGCTCCCGGGACAGGGTCCACAATGAGCAGTTCTTC. Together with reference TRBV11-2 and TRBJ2-1, the CDR3 gives the full variable domain: EAGVAQSPRYKIIEKRQSVAFWCNPISGHATLYWYQQILGQGPKLLIQFQNNGVVDDSQLPKDRFSAERLKGVDSTLKIQPAKLEDSAVYLCASSSRDRVHNEQFFGPGTRLTVL.

This clonotype has just a few counts. This chain connects TRBV30 to TRBJ1-3; D unclear. V was cut by 4 bases and J by 0 bases, with 13 bases left in between. Germline assignment: CDR1 GTSNPN and CDR2 SVGIG (reference sequence). The CDR3 has 15 residues. The CDR3 is CAWNFIANSGNTIYF. The CDR3 DNA is TGTGCCTGGAATTTCATCGCTAACTCTGGAAACACCATATATTTT.

The CDR3 DNA is TGTGCCAGCAGCGCAAACCGGGACCCCTACGAGCAGTACGTC. It yields the protein CASSANRDPYEQYV. The rearrangement links TRBV7-9 to TRBJ2-7; D possibly matches TRBD1 or TRBD2 (5 bases each). The CDR3 spans 14 residues. V was clipped by 5 bases and J by 2 bases, with 13 bases between them. CDR1 and CDR2 (germline): SEHNR, FQNEAQ (reference sequence).

The rearrangement joins TRBV5-6 to TRBJ2-7, with D hard to call. CDR1 is SGHDT and CDR2 is YYEEEE in the germline V gene. The CDR3 runs to 15 residues. V was pared by 0 bases and J by 3 bases, with 13 bases between. As DNA, the CDR3 is TGTGCCAGCAGCTTGGGTTTCCTGACATACTACGAGCAGTACTTC. Translation gives CASSLGFLTYYEQYF.

The chain has TRBV11-2 and TRBJ2-5; D is unclear. Deletions cut 3 bases from V and 5 bases from J, with 16 bases between. Per the germline V gene, CDR1 is SGHAT and CDR2 is FQNNGV. This CDR3 has 15 amino acids. This CDR3 reads CASSFALRGTETQYF. For the CDR3, the DNA is TGTGCCAGCAGCTTCGCCCTTAGAGGCACCGAGACCCAGTACTTC.

Many counts were recorded for this clonotype. The rearrangement links TRBV14 to TRBJ2-1; D not resolved. The CDR3 covers 15 residues. The V gene's germline CDR1 is SGHDN and CDR2 FVKESK. V shed 4 bases and J shed 6 bases, with 16 bases lying between them. As DNA, the CDR3 is TGTGCCAGCAGCCTCCTCGGCAGGAGCTTCAATGAGCAGTTCTTC. It translates to CASSLLGRSFNEQFF.

V gene TRBV15 combines with J gene TRBJ2-2, with D maybe TRBD2 (5 bases). The CDR3 contains 13 residues. Germline V gene sequence: CDR1 LNHNV, CDR2 YYDKDF (reference sequence). Trimming cost V 2 bases and J 5 bases, with 6 bases left between them. In nucleotides, the CDR3 is TGTGCCACCAGCAGACCGGGGACCGGGGAGCTGTTTTTT. Translating it yields CATSRPGTGELFF.

The chain carries TRBV7-3 and TRBJ2-1, with D perhaps matching TRBD1 (5 bases). The CDR3 contains 15 residues. Between the trimmed V and J ends, which lost 3 bases and 5 bases, there was a span of 14 bases. The V gene's germline CDR1 is SGHTA and CDR2 FQGTGA. In nucleotides, the CDR3 is TGTGCCAGCAGCTTCGACAGCCGGGCCAACAATGAGCAGTTCTTC. Its protein is CASSFDSRANNEQFF.

V usage is TRBV27 and J usage is TRBJ1-5; the match to TRBD1 covers 7 bases. Losses at the gene ends were 4 bases for V and 1 base for J; bases not matched to a gene: 13. The CDR3 covers 18 residues. Germline CDR1 is MNHEY and CDR2 is SMNVEV (reference sequence). The CDR3 loop is CASSSLGVEGGSNQPQHF. In DNA form, the CDR3 reads TGTGCCAGCAGTTCCCTTGGGGTTGAAGGGGGCAGCAATCAGCCCCAGCATTTT.

The J gene is TRBJ1-3, the V gene TRBV9; 10 bases match TRBD1. Germline CDR1 and CDR2: SGDLS and YYNGEE. The CDR3 spans 15 residues. Trimming took 3 bases from V and 6 from J; bases not matched to a gene: 6. CDR3: CASSATGGGVNTIYF. CDR3 coding DNA: TGTGCCAGCAGCGCGACAGGGGGCGGTGTAAACACCATATATTTT.

This clonotype occurred a few times. This chain uses TRBV14 with TRBJ2-5; 11 bases align to TRBD2. The junction had 2 bases not matched to a gene; V was cut back by 3 bases and J by 2 bases. CDR3 length: 15 residues. Germline CDR1 SGHDN, CDR2 FVKESK. CDR3 in DNA: TGTGCCAGCAGCCAGGGACTAGCGGTGCAAGAGACCCAGTACTTC. Encoded protein: CASSQGLAVQETQYF.